This T cell receptor beta chain was captured by sequencing in a study of sequential checkpoint blockade in melanoma (dated by TCRdb to about 2019). About the study as a whole: In a 1:1 randomization, patients received either first-line nivolumab then ipilimumab (arm A) or ipilimumab then nivolumab (arm B). Both trial sequences were followed by maintenance nivolumab. TCRbeta immunosequencing was performed on DNA from around 96 pretreatment melanoma tumor samples. Matched tumor biopsies were taken from around 20 patients before treatment and at week 13, after single-agent nivolumab (arm A) or ipilimumab (arm B). About 82% of the matched tumor biopsy pairs taken before and after treatment were from the same lesion.

The immunoSEQ Assay was used to immunosequence TCRbeta CDR3 regions from genomic DNA. Before high-throughput sequencing, the genomic DNA was amplified using bias-controlled multiplex PCR. The authors processed their data as follows. To quantify the absolute abundance of each unique TCRbeta CDR3 region, the sequences were collapsed and filtered. Clonality, defined as 1 minus Pielou's evenness, was calculated using only productive rearrangements. To compute tumor T-cell fraction, TCRbeta template counts were normalized to usable DNA, with usable DNA estimated from several housekeeping genes. Clones with significantly greater frequencies in on-treatment versus baseline samples were identified using a previously published method. TCRdb took over this immuneACCESS table, retaining in-frame rearrangements with V and J assigned. Such tables are incomplete; in checked studies, under half of the missing clones stem from an unresolved V gene, and the remainder is unexplained. V, J and clone size reflect that table, while D and trimming were determined from the DNA. The sample data list more than 3,000 clones, and approximately 25% of these were observed just once. Of the sample, 9.1% falls within the top ten clones.

Sample treatment or condition, as interpreted from the label and publication: randomized to nivolumab then ipilimumab (arm A) or the reverse (arm B). No trial patient had received prior DNA-damaging chemotherapy. Samples were obtained from patients with melanoma enrolled in CheckMate 064, a randomized, open-label phase II trial of sequential checkpoint blockade. Genomic DNA from formalin-fixed paraffin-embedded (FFPE) tissue samples served as the input for tumor TCR sequencing. A distance of 14 bases separates the germline ends of V and J, which lose 3 bases and 4 bases respectively. According to the germline V gene, CDR1 reads SGHNT and CDR2 reads YENEEA. From the cysteine through the phenylalanine, the CDR3 covers 15 amino acids. Only the CDR3 DNA is retained, 45 bases long and in frame from the first base. This clone was seen at least ten times. The specificity of this receptor is unknown. No per-base quality is available; no much larger clone lies one base away.

Overall results and qualifications from the work: Small sample sizes and reduced statistical power limited the analyses of tumor T-cell fraction within each arm. Larger, independent patient cohorts are needed to validate the response-prediction model that combines TCR metrics and mutation burden. Tumor T-cell fraction and clonality correlated with PD-L1 staining and CD8+ T-cell counts but not with mutational load. In the nivolumab-first arm (arm A), an association was found between pretreatment tumor TIL clonality and response (P = .04). Patients whose tumor T-cell fraction and clonality increased by week 13 were about 30 times more likely to achieve clinical benefit.

Sequences were derived from tumor tissue (inferred from file names), sampled from a patient given nivolumab and ipilimumab in sequence. The rearrangement joined TRBV11-3 to TRBJ2-3; the D gene assignment is perhaps TRBD1 or TRBD2, with each matching 6 bases. The sequence came from a human donor with melanoma. The base sequence is TGTGCCAGCAGCTTGATTCGGGGGCTCTCAGATACGCAGTATTTT. It encodes CASSLIRGLSDTQYF.